This TCR beta chain was found in a study of blood T cell repertoires in COVID-19. Looking at the study overall: Both acute and convalescent COVID-19 samples were obtained from the United States, Italy and Spain.

Participants spanned ages about 18 to 100 years and resided in about 24 US areas. Which cohort a participant joined came from the clinical history participants gave. V lost 0 bases to trimming and J lost 10 bases, with 6 bases between them. This CDR3 has 11 amino acids. The germline CDR1 and CDR2 sequences are LGHDT and YNNKEL (reference sequence). As processed by the authors: Counts of nucleated cells, estimated from reference gene primer amplification, were obtained. Sequenced by immunoSEQ multiplex PCR; TCRdb stores in-frame clones only, minus some. For V, J and clone size, that table is used; D and trimming come from the DNA. The repertoire holds around 310,000 clones, with roughly 88% as singletons.

This receptor was obtained from a man aged 25 to 40 who had recovered from COVID-19. The rearrangement uses TRBV3-1 (or the pseudogene TRBV3-2) and TRBJ1-1; D gene unclear. The sequenced sample consisted of PBMCs or T cells enriched from blood (not recorded which). CDR3 DNA sequence: TGTGCCAGCAGCCAAGAGGGAGTAGCTTTCTTT. Encoded protein: CASSQEGVAFF.